The following is a TCR beta chain sequence with its context. Its specificity is unknown. The data originate from a study of identical twins. Each CDR3 protein gets one entry after TCRdb re-called the 5' RACE reads with MiXCR. Found here are nearly 650,000 distinct CDR3 sequences, about 7.6% of them singletons; the top ten hold 1.5% to 2%. All donors comprised healthy Caucasians. General study points: Findings came from cross-sectional statistics, without long-term follow-up of donors.

The germline V gene encodes CDR1 SQVTM and CDR2 ANQGSEA. V lost 2 bases and J 7 bases, leaving 5 bases between the germline ends. The CDR3 totals 11 residues. This same sample was also part of a study on yellow fever vaccine responses in identical twins.

The sequencing sample was made of PBMCs. This chain uses TRBV29-1 with TRBJ2-2; D ambiguous. The TCR originated in a woman under 30 in good health. CDR3 in amino acids: CSVEYNGELFF. The CDR3 bases are TGCAGCGTTGAATATAACGGGGAGCTGTTTTTT.